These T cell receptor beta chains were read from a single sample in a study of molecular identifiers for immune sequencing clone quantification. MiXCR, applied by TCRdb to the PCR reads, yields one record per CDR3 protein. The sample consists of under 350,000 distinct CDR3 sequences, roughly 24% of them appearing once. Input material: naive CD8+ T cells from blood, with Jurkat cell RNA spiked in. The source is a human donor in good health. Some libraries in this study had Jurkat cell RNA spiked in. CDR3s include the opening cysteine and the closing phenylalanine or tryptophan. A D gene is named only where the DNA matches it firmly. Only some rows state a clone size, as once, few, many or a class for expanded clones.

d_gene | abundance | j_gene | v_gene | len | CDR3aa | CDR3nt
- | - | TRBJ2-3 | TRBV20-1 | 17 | CSASRTRLPQGTDTQYF | TGCAGTGCTAGCCGAACCCGACTACCTCAAGGCACAGATACGCAGTATTTT
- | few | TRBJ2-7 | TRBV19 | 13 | CASSMGFGYEQYF | TGTGCCAGTAGTATGGGTTTCGGATACGAGCAGTACTTC
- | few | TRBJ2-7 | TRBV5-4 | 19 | CASSADGEGLRVRTYEQYF | TGTGCCAGCAGCGCGGACGGAGAGGGACTTCGCGTGAGGACCTACGAGCAGTACTTC
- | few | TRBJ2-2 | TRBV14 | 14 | CASSHPRYTGELFF | TGTGCCAGCAGCCACCCCAGGTACACCGGGGAGCTGTTTTTT
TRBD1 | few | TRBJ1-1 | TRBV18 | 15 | CASSPLETGATEAFF | TGTGCCAGCTCACCACTAGAGACAGGGGCCACTGAAGCTTTCTTT
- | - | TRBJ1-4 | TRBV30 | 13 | CAWSKGAIDKLFF | TGTGCCTGGAGTAAAGGGGCGATCGATAAACTGTTTTTT
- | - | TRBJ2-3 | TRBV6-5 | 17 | CASSHGPRGTIRDTQYF | TGTGCCAGCAGTCACGGGCCGCGGGGAACGATCCGGGATACGCAGTATTTT
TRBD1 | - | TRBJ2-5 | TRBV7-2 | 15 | CASSLDRVSEETQYF | TGTGCCAGCAGCTTGGACAGGGTTTCGGAAGAGACCCAGTACTTC
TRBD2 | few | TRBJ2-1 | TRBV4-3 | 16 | CASSQGLADLVDEQFF | TGCGCCAGCAGCCAAGGTCTAGCGGACTTGGTTGATGAGCAGTTCTTC
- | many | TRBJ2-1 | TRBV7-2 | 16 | CASNSHSASSYNEQFF | TGTGCCAGCAACAGCCATAGCGCCAGCTCCTACAATGAGCAGTTCTTC
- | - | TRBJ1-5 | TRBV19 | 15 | CASRVGHLSNQPQHF | TGTGCCAGTAGGGTCGGACACCTTAGCAATCAGCCCCAGCATTTT
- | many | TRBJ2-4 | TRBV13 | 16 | CASSLGLGGSKNIQYF | TGTGCCAGCAGCTTAGGCTTGGGGGGCTCCAAAAACATTCAGTACTTC
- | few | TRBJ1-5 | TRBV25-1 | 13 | CASAGLGNQPQHF | TGTGCCTCGGCTGGGTTGGGCAATCAGCCCCAGCATTTT
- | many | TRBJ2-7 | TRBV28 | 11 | CASRGVYEQYF | TGTGCCAGCAGGGGGGTCTACGAGCAGTACTTC
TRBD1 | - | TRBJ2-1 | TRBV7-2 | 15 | CTSSSPIFRQGAPFF | TGTACCAGCAGCTCACCGATCTTTCGACAGGGAGCTCCGTTCTTC
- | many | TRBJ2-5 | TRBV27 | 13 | CASSSAPPETQYF | TGTGCCAGCAGTTCCGCCCCCCCAGAGACCCAGTACTTC
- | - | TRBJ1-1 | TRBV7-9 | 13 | CASVSGVSTAAFF | TGTGCCAGCGTGTCAGGGGTTAGCACTGCAGCTTTCTTT
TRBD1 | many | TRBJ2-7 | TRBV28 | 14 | CASSFPDRSYEQYF | TGTGCCAGCAGTTTCCCGGACAGGTCCTACGAGCAGTACTTC
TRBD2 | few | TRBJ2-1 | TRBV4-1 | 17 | CASSQDPGGVSYNEQFF | TGCGCCAGCAGCCAAGACCCCGGGGGGGTCTCCTACAATGAGCAGTTCTTC
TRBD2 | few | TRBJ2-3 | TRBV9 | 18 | CASSVESQRGISTDTQYF | TGTGCCAGCAGCGTAGAGTCCCAGCGGGGTATCAGCACAGATACGCAGTATTTT
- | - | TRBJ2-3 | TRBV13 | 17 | CASSSPEGELGTDTQYF | TGTGCCAGCAGCTCGCCCGAGGGGGAGTTGGGCACAGATACGCAGTATTTT
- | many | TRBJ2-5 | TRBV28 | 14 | CASSTRGNQETQYF | TGTGCCAGCAGTACCCGGGGGAATCAAGAGACCCAGTACTTC
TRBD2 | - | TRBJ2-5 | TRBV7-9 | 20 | CASSLPQTGLAGIHQETQYF | TGTGCCAGCAGCTTACCTCAAACGGGACTAGCGGGAATACACCAAGAGACCCAGTACTTC
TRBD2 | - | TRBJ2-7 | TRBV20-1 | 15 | CSARDGSSGFYEQYF | TGCAGTGCTAGAGATGGGTCTAGCGGCTTCTACGAGCAGTACTTC
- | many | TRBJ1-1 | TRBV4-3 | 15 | CASSQDRGMNTEAFF | TGCGCCAGCAGCCAAGACAGGGGCATGAACACTGAAGCTTTCTTT
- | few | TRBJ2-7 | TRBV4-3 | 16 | CASSPSVGGGLHEQYF | TGCGCCAGCAGCCCCAGCGTAGGCGGGGGCTTGCACGAGCAGTACTTC
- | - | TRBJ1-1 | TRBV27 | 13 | CASHSTVNTEAFF | TGTGCCAGCCATTCGACAGTGAACACTGAAGCTTTCTTT
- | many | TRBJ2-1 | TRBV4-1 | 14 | CASSQREQGTEQFF | TGCGCCAGCAGCCAACGTGAACAGGGCACTGAGCAGTTCTTC
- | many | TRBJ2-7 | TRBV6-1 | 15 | CASSDRPISSYEQYF | TGTGCCAGCAGTGACCGCCCGATTTCCTCCTACGAGCAGTACTTC
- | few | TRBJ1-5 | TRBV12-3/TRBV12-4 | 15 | CASSPPGEGPQPQHF | TGTGCCAGCAGTCCACCAGGGGAGGGCCCTCAGCCCCAGCATTTT
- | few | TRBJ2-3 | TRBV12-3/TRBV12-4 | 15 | CASSGPSPPTDSQYF | TGTGCCAGCAGTGGTCCGAGCCCCCCCACAGATTCGCAGTATTTT
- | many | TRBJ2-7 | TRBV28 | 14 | CASSNRDGAYEQYF | TGTGCCAGCAGTAACCGGGACGGAGCCTACGAGCAGTACTTC
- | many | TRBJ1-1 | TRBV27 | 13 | CASSTQVNTEAFF | TGTGCCAGCAGTACGCAGGTGAACACTGAAGCTTTCTTT
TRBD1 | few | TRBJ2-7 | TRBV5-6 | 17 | CASSPRAGQGFSYEQYF | TGTGCCAGCAGCCCGCGGGCAGGACAGGGGTTTTCCTACGAGCAGTACTTC
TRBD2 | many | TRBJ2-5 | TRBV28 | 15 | CASSFRDYTQETQYF | TGTGCCAGCAGTTTCCGGGACTACACCCAAGAGACCCAGTACTTC
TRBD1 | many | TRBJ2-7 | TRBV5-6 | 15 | CASSLGFGTAYEQYF | TGTGCCAGCAGCTTGGGTTTCGGGACAGCCTACGAGCAGTACTTC
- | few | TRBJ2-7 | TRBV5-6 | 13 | CASRPGSSYEQCF | TGTGCCAGCCGCCCCGGGAGCTCCTACGAGCAGTGCTTC
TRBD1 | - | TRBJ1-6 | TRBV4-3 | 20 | CASSPSSPTDRDSYNSPLHF | TGCGCCAGCAGCCCTAGTTCCCCGACCGACAGGGACTCCTATAATTCACCCCTCCACTTT
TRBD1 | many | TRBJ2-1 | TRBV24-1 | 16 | CATSERRGQGYNEQFF | TGTGCCACCAGTGAGCGTCGGGGACAGGGGTACAATGAGCAGTTCTTC
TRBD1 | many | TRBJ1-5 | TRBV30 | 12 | CACQGGDQPQHF | TGTGCCTGCCAGGGGGGTGACCAGCCCCAGCATTTT
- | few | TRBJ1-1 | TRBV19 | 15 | CASSIGDRALTEAFF | TGTGCCAGTAGTATAGGGGACCGAGCATTGACTGAAGCTTTCTTT
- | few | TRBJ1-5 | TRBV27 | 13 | CASSINRVQPQHF | TGTGCCAGCAGTATAAACAGGGTTCAGCCCCAGCATTTT
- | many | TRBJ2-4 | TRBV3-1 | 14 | CASSPSEGGSVLIF | TGTGCCAGCAGCCCAAGCGAAGGGGGGTCTGTTCTTATCTTC
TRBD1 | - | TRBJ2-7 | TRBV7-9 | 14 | CASSESTGTCEQYF | TGTGCCAGCAGCGAATCGACAGGGACCTGCGAGCAGTACTTC
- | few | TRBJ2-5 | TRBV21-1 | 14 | CASSKGAGRETQYF | TGTGCCAGCAGCAAAGGGGCAGGGCGGGAGACCCAGTACTTC
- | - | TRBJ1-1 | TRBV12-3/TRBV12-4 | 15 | CASSLTRVSGTEAFF | TGTGCCAGCAGTCTTACCCGGGTCTCGGGGACTGAAGCTTTCTTT
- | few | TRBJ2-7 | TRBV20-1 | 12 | CSASGVGYEQYF | TGCAGTGCTAGTGGGGTTGGGTACGAGCAGTACTTC
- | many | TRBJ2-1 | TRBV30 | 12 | CAWSVLYNEQFF | TGTGCCTGGAGTGTATTATACAATGAGCAGTTCTTC
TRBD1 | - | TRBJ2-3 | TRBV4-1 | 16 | CASSQGGQGSTDTQYF | TGCGCCAGCAGCCAAGGGGGACAGGGGTCCACAGATACGCAGTATTTT
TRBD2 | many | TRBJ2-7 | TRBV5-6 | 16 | CASSPAAASGIYEQYF | TGTGCCAGCAGCCCCGCCGCGGCTAGCGGAATCTACGAGCAGTACTTC
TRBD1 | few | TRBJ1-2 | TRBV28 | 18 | CASSTETGAVLLDYGYTF | TGTGCCAGCAGTACAGAGACAGGGGCGGTTCTCTTAGACTATGGCTACACCTTC
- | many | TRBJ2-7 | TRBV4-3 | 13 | CASSQGKGYEQYF | TGCGCCAGCAGCCAAGGAAAGGGGTACGAGCAGTACTTC
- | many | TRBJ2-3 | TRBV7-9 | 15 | CASSHRYRGTDTQYF | TGTGCCAGCAGCCACCGCTACAGGGGCACAGATACGCAGTATTTT
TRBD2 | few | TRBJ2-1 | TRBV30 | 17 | CAWSWGLAGETYNEQFF | TGTGCCTGGAGTTGGGGACTAGCGGGAGAGACCTACAATGAGCAGTTCTTC